These 2 T cell receptor beta chains originate from one sample sequenced in a study of cytomegalovirus exposure and HLA in healthy donors. Primers included in the PCR were 60 Vbeta and 13 Jbeta primers. The protocol was immunoSEQ multiplex PCR, while the TCRdb copy is restricted to in-frame clones and leaves out a portion. The sample yields some 220,000 clones, roughly 85% seen once. Material for sequencing was PBMCs. These TCRs come from a girl aged 2 to 10 in good health and CMV-seronegative.

This sequence joins TRBV5-4 and TRBJ2-7; 8 bases match TRBD1. CDR3 length: 14 residues. Germline CDR1 reads SGHNT; CDR2 reads YYREEE (reference sequence). V lost 3 bases, J lost 2 bases, and 4 bases stayed unmatched. The CDR3 reads CASSSPGQAYEQYF. In nucleotides, the CDR3 is TGTGCCAGCAGCTCCCCGGGACAGGCCTACGAGCAGTACTTC.

This rearrangement joins TRBV27 to TRBJ1-5, with 8 positions matching TRBD1. The CDR3 extends over 16 amino acids. With 3 bases clipped from V and 9 bases from J, the junction kept 13 bases outside the gene matches. Germline V gene sequence: CDR1 MNHEY, CDR2 SMNVEV (reference sequence). CDR3 residues: CASSLVGQGFVGPQHF. CDR3 nucleotide sequence: TGTGCCAGCAGTTTGGTCGGACAGGGATTCGTAGGGCCCCAGCATTTT.